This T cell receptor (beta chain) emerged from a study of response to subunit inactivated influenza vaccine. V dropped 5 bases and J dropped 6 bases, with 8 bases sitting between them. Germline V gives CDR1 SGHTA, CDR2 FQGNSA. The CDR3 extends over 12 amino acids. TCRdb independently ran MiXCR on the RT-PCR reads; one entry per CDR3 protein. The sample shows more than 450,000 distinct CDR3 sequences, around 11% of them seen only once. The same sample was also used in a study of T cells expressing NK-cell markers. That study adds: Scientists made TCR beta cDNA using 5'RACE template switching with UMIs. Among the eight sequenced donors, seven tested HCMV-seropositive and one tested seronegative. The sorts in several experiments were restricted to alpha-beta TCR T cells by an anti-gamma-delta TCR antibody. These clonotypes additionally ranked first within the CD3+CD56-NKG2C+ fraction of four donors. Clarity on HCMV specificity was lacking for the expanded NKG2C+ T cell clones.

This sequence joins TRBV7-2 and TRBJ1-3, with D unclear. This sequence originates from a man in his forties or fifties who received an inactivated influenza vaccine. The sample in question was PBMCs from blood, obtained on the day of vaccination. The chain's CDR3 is CASSLDLNTIYF. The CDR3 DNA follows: TGTGCCAGCAGCCTAGACCTAAACACCATATATTTT. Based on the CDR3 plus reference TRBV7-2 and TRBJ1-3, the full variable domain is GAGVSQSPSNKVTEKGKDVELRCDPISGHTALYWYRQSLGQGLEFLIYFQGNSAPDKSGLPSDRFSAERTGGSVSTLTIQRTQQEDSAVYLCASSLDLNTIYFGEGSWLTVV.